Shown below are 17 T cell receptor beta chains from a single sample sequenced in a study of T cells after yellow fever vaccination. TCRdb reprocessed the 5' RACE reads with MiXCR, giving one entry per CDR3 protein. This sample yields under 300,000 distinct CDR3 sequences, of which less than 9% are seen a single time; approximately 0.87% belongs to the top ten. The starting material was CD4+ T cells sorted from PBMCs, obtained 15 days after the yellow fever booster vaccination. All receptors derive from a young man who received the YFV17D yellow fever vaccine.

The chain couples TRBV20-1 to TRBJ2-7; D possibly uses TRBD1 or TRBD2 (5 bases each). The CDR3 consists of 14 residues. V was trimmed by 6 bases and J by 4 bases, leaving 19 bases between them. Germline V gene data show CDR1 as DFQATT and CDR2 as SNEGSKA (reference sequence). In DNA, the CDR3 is TGCAGTGCCACTTACACCTCTTGGGGGTACGAGCAGTACTTC. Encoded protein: CSATYTSWGYEQYF.

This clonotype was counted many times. The CDR3 DNA reads TGCAGCGTTACCACTAGCGGGAGGGCCGGCACCGGGGAGCTGTTTTTT. Its protein is CSVTTSGRAGTGELFF. The chain is built from TRBV29-1 and TRBJ2-2; TRBD2 matches at 13 bases. The length of the CDR3 is 16 residues. The germline V gene has CDR1 SQVTM and CDR2 ANQGSEA. The V segment lost 5 bases and the J segment 4 bases; nucleotides outside the gene matches: 7.

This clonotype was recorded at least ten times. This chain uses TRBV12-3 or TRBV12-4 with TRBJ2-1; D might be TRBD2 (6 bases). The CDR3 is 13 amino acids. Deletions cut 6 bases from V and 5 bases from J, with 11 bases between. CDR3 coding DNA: TGTGCCAGCAGGCGGGACGGAAACAATGAGCAGTTCTTC. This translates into CASRRDGNNEQFF.

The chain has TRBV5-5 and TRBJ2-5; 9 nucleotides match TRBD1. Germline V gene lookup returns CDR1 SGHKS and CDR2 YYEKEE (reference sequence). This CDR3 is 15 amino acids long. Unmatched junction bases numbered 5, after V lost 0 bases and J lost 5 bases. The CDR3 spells CASSLEQGARETQYF. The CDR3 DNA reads TGTGCCAGCAGCTTGGAACAGGGGGCGAGGGAGACCCAGTACTTC.

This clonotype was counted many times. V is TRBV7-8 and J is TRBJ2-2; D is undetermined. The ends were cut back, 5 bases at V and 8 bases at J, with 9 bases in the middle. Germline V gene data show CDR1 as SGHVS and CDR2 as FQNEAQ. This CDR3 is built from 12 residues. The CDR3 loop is CASSPVTGELFF. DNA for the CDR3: TGTGCCAGCAGCCCAGTAACGGGGGAGCTGTTTTTT.

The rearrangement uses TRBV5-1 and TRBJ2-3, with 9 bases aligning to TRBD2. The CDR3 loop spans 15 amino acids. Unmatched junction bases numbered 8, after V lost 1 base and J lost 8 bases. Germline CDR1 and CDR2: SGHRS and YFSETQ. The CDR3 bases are TGCGCCAGCAGCTTGTTGGGTAGCGGGAGTGTTACGCAGTATTTT. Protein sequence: CASSLLGSGSVTQYF.

CDR3 nucleotide sequence: TGCAGTGCTAGGTTGGGACAAGATTGGGAGACCCAGTACTTC. Its translation: CSARLGQDWETQYF. The V call is TRBV20-1, the J call TRBJ2-5; D might be TRBD1 (6 bases). This CDR3 has 14 amino acids. The ends were cut back, 3 bases at V and 5 bases at J, with 16 bases in the middle. Germline CDR1 DFQATT, CDR2 SNEGSKA (reference sequence).

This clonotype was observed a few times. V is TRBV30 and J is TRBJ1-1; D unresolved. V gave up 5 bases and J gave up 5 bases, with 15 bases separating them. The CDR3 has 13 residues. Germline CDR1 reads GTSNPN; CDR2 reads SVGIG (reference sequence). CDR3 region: CAWLYGSGTEAFF. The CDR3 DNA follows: TGTGCCTGGCTCTATGGGTCGGGGACTGAAGCTTTCTTT. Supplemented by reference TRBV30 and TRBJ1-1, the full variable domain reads SQTIHQWPATLVQPVGSPLSLECTVEGTSNPNLYWYRQAAGRGLQLLFYSVGIGQISSEVPQNLSASRPQDRQFILSSKKLLLSDSGFYLCAWLYGSGTEAFFGQGTRLTVV.

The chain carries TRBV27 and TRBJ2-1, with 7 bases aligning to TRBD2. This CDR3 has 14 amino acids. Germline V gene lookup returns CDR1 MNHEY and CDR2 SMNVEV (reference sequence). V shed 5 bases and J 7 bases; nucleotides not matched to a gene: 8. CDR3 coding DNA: TGTGCCAGCAGTAAGGGACTAACGGGGAATGAGCAGTTCTTC. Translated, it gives CASSKGLTGNEQFF.

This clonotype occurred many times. CDR3 in DNA: TGTGCCAGCAAGCCGGGTGGTATGGCGGACAATGAGCAGTTCTTC. It yields the protein CASKPGGMADNEQFF. The V gene is TRBV28, the J gene TRBJ2-1, with no clear D. Trimming pared 7 bases from V and 5 bases from J, leaving 18 bases between. This CDR3 has 15 amino acids. In germline, CDR1 is MDHEN, CDR2 SYDVKM.

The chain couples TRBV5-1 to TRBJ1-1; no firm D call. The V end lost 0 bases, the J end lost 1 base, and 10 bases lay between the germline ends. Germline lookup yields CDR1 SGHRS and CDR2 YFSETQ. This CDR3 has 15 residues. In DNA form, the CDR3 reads TGCGCCAGCAGCTTGGGAACGAGAGCGAACACTGAAGCTTTCTTT. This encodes CASSLGTRANTEAFF.

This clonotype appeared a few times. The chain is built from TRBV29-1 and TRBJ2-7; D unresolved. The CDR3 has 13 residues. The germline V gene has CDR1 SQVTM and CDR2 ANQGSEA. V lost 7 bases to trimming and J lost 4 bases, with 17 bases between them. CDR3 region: CSAGKGYGYEQYF. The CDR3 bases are TGCAGCGCCGGAAAGGGTTACGGGTACGAGCAGTACTTC.

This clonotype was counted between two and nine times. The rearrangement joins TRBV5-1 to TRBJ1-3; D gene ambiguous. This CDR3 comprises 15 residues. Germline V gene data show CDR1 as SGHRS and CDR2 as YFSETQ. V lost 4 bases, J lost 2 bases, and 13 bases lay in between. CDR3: CASSADSVAGNTIYF. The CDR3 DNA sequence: TGCGCCAGCAGCGCCGACTCGGTAGCTGGAAACACCATATATTTT.

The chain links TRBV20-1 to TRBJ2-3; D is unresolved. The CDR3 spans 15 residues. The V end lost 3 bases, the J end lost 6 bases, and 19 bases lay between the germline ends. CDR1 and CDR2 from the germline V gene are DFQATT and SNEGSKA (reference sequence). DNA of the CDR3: TGCAGTGCTAGTTGGTCAACACAAGCCGCGGATACGCAGTATTTT. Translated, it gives CSASWSTQAADTQYF.

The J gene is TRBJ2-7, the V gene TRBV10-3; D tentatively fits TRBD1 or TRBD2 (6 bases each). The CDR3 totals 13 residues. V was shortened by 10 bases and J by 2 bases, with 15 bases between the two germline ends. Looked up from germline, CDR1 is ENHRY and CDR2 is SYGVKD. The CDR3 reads CATHEGGTYEQYF. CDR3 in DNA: TGTGCCACCCACGAGGGGGGAACCTACGAGCAGTACTTC.

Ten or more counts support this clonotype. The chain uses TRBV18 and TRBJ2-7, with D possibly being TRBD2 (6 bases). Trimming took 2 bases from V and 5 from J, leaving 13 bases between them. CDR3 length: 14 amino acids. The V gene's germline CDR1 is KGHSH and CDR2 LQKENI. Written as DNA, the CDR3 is TGTGCCAGCTCACCAAGGGACTCCCTGGACGAGCAGTACTTC. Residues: CASSPRDSLDEQYF.

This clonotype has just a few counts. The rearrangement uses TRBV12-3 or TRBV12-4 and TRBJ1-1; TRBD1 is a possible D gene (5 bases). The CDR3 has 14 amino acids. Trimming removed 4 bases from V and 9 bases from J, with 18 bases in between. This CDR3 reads CASSSRTSSYQAFF. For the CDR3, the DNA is TGTGCCAGCAGTTCCCGGACATCGAGCTACCAAGCTTTCTTT.